Listed below are T cell receptor beta chains from one sample, sequenced in a study of blood T cell repertoires in COVID-19. TCRdb keeps only in-frame clones here, not all; method: immunoSEQ multiplex PCR. The table records almost 350,000 clones, 89% of them present only once. The specimen sequenced was peripheral blood. These receptor sequences come from a woman aged 55-75 years with COVID-19, enrolled during active disease. Each CDR3 is given with its conserved first and last residue. Each record gives: V gene, D gene, clone size, CDR3 length, J gene, CDR3 protein, CDR3 DNA. The D gene is left open where the match is weak. Where a row states a size, it is once, few, many or the class of an expanded clone; other rows omit it.

V: TRBV2; D: NA; size: NA; length: 14; J: TRBJ1-1; CDR3: CASSEARTLTEAFF; DNA: TGTGCCAGCAGTGAAGCTCGAACTCTCACTGAAGCTTTCTTT
V: TRBV5-1; D: TRBD1; size: NA; length: 13; J: TRBJ1-2; CDR3: CASPPGGGYGYTF; DNA: TGCGCCAGCCCGCCAGGGGGTGGATATGGCTACACCTTC
V: TRBV5-1; D: TRBD1; size: once; length: 20; J: TRBJ1-1; CDR3: CASSLAKQGGQGRMNTEAFF; DNA: TGCGCCAGCAGCTTGGCCAAACAGGGGGGACAGGGGAGGATGAACACTGAAGCTTTCTTT
V: TRBV24-1; D: NA; size: NA; length: 13; J: TRBJ1-2; CDR3: CATSSRVNYGYTF; DNA: TGTGCCACCAGTTCTCGGGTAAACTATGGCTACACCTTC
V: TRBV7-9; D: TRBD1; size: NA; length: 15; J: TRBJ1-1; CDR3: CASSQGQGKNTEAFF; DNA: TGTGCCAGCAGCCAGGGACAGGGGAAGAACACTGAAGCTTTCTTT
V: TRBV19; D: TRBD1; size: once; length: 14; J: TRBJ1-3; CDR3: CASTPTGAGNTIYF; DNA: TGTGCCAGTACCCCGACAGGGGCTGGAAACACCATATATTTT
V: TRBV18; D: NA; size: NA; length: 15; J: TRBJ1-1; CDR3: CASSPPGGMNTEAFF; DNA: TGTGCCAGCTCACCACCGGGGGGGATGAACACTGAAGCTTTCTTT
V: TRBV11-2; D: NA; size: NA; length: 18; J: TRBJ2-4; CDR3: CASSLVSLSGVAKNIQYF; DNA: TGTGCCAGCAGCTTAGTTTCATTGTCGGGAGTAGCCAAAAACATTCAGTACTTC
V: TRBV28; D: TRBD1; size: NA; length: 14; J: TRBJ2-1; CDR3: CASDETGASVEQFF; DNA: TGTGCCAGCGACGAGACAGGGGCGTCGGTTGAGCAGTTCTTC
V: TRBV4-1; D: TRBD1; size: NA; length: 15; J: TRBJ1-6; CDR3: CASTRDRGTESPLHF; DNA: TGCGCCAGCACCCGGGACAGGGGCACAGAATCACCCCTCCACTTT
V: TRBV5-6; D: TRBD1; size: NA; length: 16; J: TRBJ2-1; CDR3: CASSPRDRRHYNEQFF; DNA: TGTGCCAGCAGCCCTAGGGACAGGAGGCACTACAATGAGCAGTTCTTC
V: TRBV5-4; D: NA; size: NA; length: 13; J: TRBJ2-5; CDR3: CASSLAGGETQYF; DNA: TGTGCCAGCAGCTTGGCCGGCGGAGAGACCCAGTACTTC
V: TRBV5-4; D: NA; size: NA; length: 15; J: TRBJ1-4; CDR3: CATHRTTGPNEKLFF; DNA: TGTGCCACCCATCGAACGACAGGCCCTAATGAAAAACTGTTTTTT
V: TRBV12-3/TRBV12-4; D: NA; size: NA; length: 12; J: TRBJ2-3; CDR3: CASSSTRGTQYF; DNA: TGTGCCAGCAGTTCAACCCGGGGTACGCAGTATTTT
V: TRBV28; D: TRBD1; size: NA; length: 14; J: TRBJ1-2; CDR3: CASSLHRGGYGYTF; DNA: TGTGCCAGCAGTTTACACAGGGGGGGATATGGCTACACCTTC